The present T cell receptor (beta chain) was sequenced within a study of T cell responses to AZD1222 COVID-19 vaccine. Generated by immunoSEQ multiplex PCR, the TCRdb table keeps only in-frame clones and is missing some. The sample comprises 140,000 to 150,000 clones, roughly 93% of which are singletons, and 1.9% rests with the top ten. This TCR was sampled from an adult who received the AZD1222 COVID-19 vaccine. The source was peripheral blood, collected 28 days after the second AZD1222 dose.

CDR3 sequence reads: CASSRDRGPGNTIYF. The CDR3 coding sequence is TGTGCCAGCAGTCGGGACAGGGGGCCCGGAAACACCATATATTTT. The chain is built from TRBV6-5 and TRBJ1-3; TRBD1 matches 12 bases. The CDR3 covers 15 residues. After removal of 5 bases from V and 4 bases from J, the junction contained 3 bases not matched to a gene. In germline, CDR1 is MNHEY, CDR2 SVGAGI.